The 9 T cell receptor beta chains given below trace back to one sample, sequenced in a study of shared clonotypes between healthy human individuals. Assay: immunoSEQ multiplex PCR; the TCRdb copy retains only in-frame clones and omits some. The table lists 850,000 to 1,100,000 clones, approximately 80% of them singletons. The sequencing input was memory CD4+ T cells from PBMCs. Subset indicated: CD45RA-negative fraction. The receptors were gathered from a man aged 18 to 29 in good health. Some clones in this sample may be carry-over from other donors' samples.

This clone was counted between two and nine times. This rearrangement joins TRBV6-6 to TRBJ2-5, with 8 bases identical to TRBD2. CDR1 is MNHNY, CDR2 SVGAGI, per germline (reference sequence). Germline trimming cut 8 bases from V and 2 bases from J; bases unmatched to any gene: 7. The CDR3 covers 14 residues. Here the CDR3 DNA reads TGTGCCAGCGGGGAGCGGGGGATACAAGAGACCCAGTACTTC. Translated, it gives CASGERGIQETQYF.

The rearrangement joins TRBV29-1 to TRBJ2-5, with D perhaps being TRBD1 or TRBD2 (5 bases each). The J call may be wrong; the DNA end is better matched by TRBJ2-7. There are 13 residues in the CDR3. CDR1 and CDR2 (germline): SQVTM, ANQGSEA. Here the CDR3 DNA reads TGCAGCGTTCTGATGCAGGGTGCGGGCGAGCAGTACTTC. This gives the protein CSVLMQGAGEQYF.

About this clone: At one of its ends the junction is not consistent with the germline gene, which may arise from a read error. CDR3 amino acids: CACRGLRASSYGQYF. CDR3 bases: TGTGCCTGCAGAGGCCTTCGGGCAAGCTCCTACGGGCAGTACTTC. The chain is built from TRBV30 and TRBJ2-7; D not certain. The CDR3 spans 15 residues. Germline V gives CDR1 GTSNPN, CDR2 SVGIG (reference sequence).

The chain uses TRBV27 and TRBJ2-3; 13 bases line up with TRBD2. The germline V gene encodes CDR1 MNHEY and CDR2 SMNVEV (reference sequence). V trimming: 5 bases; J trimming: 4 bases; junction bases outside the gene matches: 15. The CDR3 loop spans 19 amino acids. The CDR3 coding sequence is TGTGCCAGCAGTCCGAGGACTAGCGGGAGACCCCTCCTCTCAGATACGCAGTATTTT. The encoded protein is CASSPRTSGRPLLSDTQYF.

This clone was recorded a few times. The rearrangement links TRBV5-1 to TRBJ2-1; maybe TRBD2 (7 bases). The CDR3 contains 17 residues. The V end was cut by 0 bases, the J end by 8 bases, with 21 bases between. Germline values: CDR1 SGHRS, CDR2 YFSETQ. The CDR3 loop reads CASSLGLMGAGEDEQFF. As DNA, the CDR3 is TGCGCCAGCAGCTTGGGTCTCATGGGGGCGGGAGAGGATGAGCAGTTCTTC.

Regarding this clone: A much larger clonotype is one base distant, so this may be a read error. The chain employs TRBV7-2 and TRBJ1-1, with D uncertain. CDR3 size: 13 residues. The germline gives CDR1 SGHTA, CDR2 FQGNSA. Between the trimmed V and J ends, which lost 1 base and 2 bases, there was a span of 5 bases. In DNA form, the CDR3 reads TGTGCCAGCAGCTTAGTCAGAAACACTGAAGCTTTCTTT. Its protein product is CASSLVRNTEAFF.

This clone was recorded at least ten times. The gene calls are TRBV5-4 and TRBJ2-3; D unresolved. Germline V gives CDR1 SGHNT, CDR2 YYREEE (reference sequence). The V and J ends lost 4 bases and 2 bases respectively, with 17 bases between them. The CDR3 covers 16 residues. CDR3 bases: TGTGCCAGCAGCGCGGAATCAGACGTGCTCACAGATACGCAGTATTTT. Its protein product is CASSAESDVLTDTQYF.

This chain joins TRBV28 and TRBJ1-6, with 10 bases that match TRBD1. Germline-derived CDR1 and CDR2 are MDHEN and SYDVKM. The CDR3 has 12 amino acids. The V gene end was trimmed by 8 bases and the J gene end by 9 bases; junction bases not matched to a gene: 1. CDR3 nucleotide sequence: TGTGCCAGCGGGACAGGGGTTTCACCCCTCCACTTT. Translating it yields CASGTGVSPLHF. Together with reference TRBV28 and TRBJ1-6, the CDR3 gives the full variable domain: DVKVTQSSRYLVKRTGEKVFLECVQDMDHENMFWYRQDPGLGLRLIYFSYDVKMKEKGDIPEGYSVSREKKERFSLILESASTNQTSMYLCASGTGVSPLHFGNGTRLTVT.

Comments on this clone: A read error is possible here, since a much larger clone lies one base away. This chain uses TRBV10-3 with TRBJ1-3; D is possibly TRBD1 (5 bases). Germline V lookup: CDR1 ENHRY, CDR2 SYGVKD. The CDR3 is made up of 14 amino acids. The CDR3 region has the DNA TGTGCCACCCGTGACAGTTACTCTGGAAGCACCATATATTTT. Translation: CATRDSYSGSTIYF.